The clone carrying this T cell receptor (beta chain) was seen a few times. The data are from a study of blood T cell repertoires in COVID-19. Study information: Acute and convalescent COVID-19 samples came from the United States, Italy and Spain. T cells, B-cell-depleted T cells, or PBMCs supplied cDNA or gDNA.

Original analysis: The assay estimated nucleated cells by amplifying reference gene primers. Data came from immunoSEQ multiplex PCR; TCRdb stores just in-frame clones and leaves some out. Clonal size and the V and J genes are those of that table, whereas D and trimming came from the DNA. This table has 150,000 to 200,000 clones, around nine tenths appearing once. Specimen: peripheral blood. This clonotype was obtained from a woman aged 70-85 years with COVID-19, enrolled during active disease.

This CDR3 is CASSPDSGNTIYF. CDR3 DNA sequence: TGTGCCAGCTCACCTGACTCCGGAAACACCATATATTTT. This chain uses TRBV18 with TRBJ1-3; D gene ambiguous. Trimming took 3 bases from V and 4 from J, leaving 7 bases between them. CDR3 length: 13 amino acids. Germline CDR1 reads KGHSH; CDR2 reads LQKENI.